The 28 T cell receptor beta chains reported below all come from one sample, sequenced in a study of long-term antiretroviral therapy in people with HIV. The assay, immunoSEQ v3.0, was run at survey level. The repertoire was sequenced with immunoSEQ multiplex PCR; TCRdb's copy has only in-frame clones and lacks some. The table shows 24,000 or so clones, with 65% to 85% occurring only once. Material: unsorted PBMCs, obtained approximately 4.5 years after starting antiretroviral therapy. These TCRs come from a man aged 30-40 years with HIV.

The chain combines TRBV29-1 with TRBJ1-6; maybe TRBD1 (5 bases). Germline CDR1 SQVTM, CDR2 ANQGSEA. Trimming stripped 6 bases from V and 6 bases from J, with 12 bases between. The CDR3 has 13 residues. CDR3 DNA: TGCAGCGTGATGACAGCGGCTAATTCACCCCTCCACTTT. Translating gives CSVMTAANSPLHF. The variable domain in full, with the rest retrieved from reference TRBV29-1 and TRBJ1-6, is SAVISQKPSRDICQRGTSLTIQCQVDSQVTMMFWYRQQPGQSLTLIATANQGSEATYESGFVIDKFPISRPNLTFSTLTVSNMSPEDSSIYLCSVMTAANSPLHFGNGTRLTVT.

The rearrangement joins TRBV4-3 to TRBJ2-7, with D unclear. Germline V lookup: CDR1 LGHNA, CDR2 YSLEER. CDR3 length equals 14 residues. V gave up 0 bases and J gave up 5 bases, with 11 bases separating them. The CDR3 here is CASSQDRAPDEQYF. The CDR3 bases are TGCGCCAGCAGCCAAGATAGGGCCCCAGACGAGCAGTACTTC.

CDR3 loop: CAWSVKWGRRGTFTDTQYF. The DNA for the CDR3 is TGTGCCTGGAGTGTTAAATGGGGCCGCAGGGGGACCTTCACAGATACGCAGTATTTT. V is TRBV30 and J is TRBJ2-3; 7 positions agree with TRBD1. CDR3 length: 19 amino acids. Per germline, CDR1 GTSNPN and CDR2 SVGIG (reference sequence). V lost 0 bases to trimming and J lost 2 bases; unmatched junction nucleotides: 17.

The chain links TRBV14 to TRBJ2-1, with 8 bases identical to TRBD2. The CDR3 runs 14 residues. The germline V gene encodes CDR1 SGHDN and CDR2 FVKESK. V dropped 4 bases and J dropped 5; count of bases not matched to a gene: 4. CDR3 residues: CASSPRTSHNEQFF. CDR3 coding DNA: TGTGCCAGCAGCCCCAGGACTAGCCACAATGAGCAGTTCTTC.

V and J are TRBV6-6 and TRBJ2-1; 11 positions agree with TRBD2. The V segment lost 5 bases and the J segment 8 bases; nucleotides outside the gene matches: 11. The CDR3 is 16 residues long. The germline V gene has CDR1 MNHNY and CDR2 SVGAGI (reference sequence). This CDR3 reads CASSRLAGRLSDEQFF. CDR3 coding DNA: TGTGCCAGCAGTAGACTAGCGGGGCGGCTCAGCGATGAGCAGTTCTTC.

This clone was observed once. V gene TRBV7-3 combines with J gene TRBJ1-1, with D hard to call. The CDR3 runs to 13 residues. Between the trimmed V and J ends, which lost 6 bases and 3 bases, there was a span of 11 bases. Germline V gene data show CDR1 as SGHTA and CDR2 as FQGTGA. CDR3 protein: CASSSVGDTEAFF. CDR3 sequence (DNA): TGTGCCAGCAGTTCGGTCGGGGACACTGAAGCTTTCTTT. Full variable domain (missing parts from reference TRBV7-3 and TRBJ1-1): GAGVSQTPSNKVTEKGKYVELRCDPISGHTALYWYRQSLGQGPEFLIYFQGTGAADDSGLPNDRFFAVRPEGSVSTLKIQRTERGDSAVYLCASSSVGDTEAFFGQGTRLTVV.

This chain joins TRBV11-2 and TRBJ2-1, with no clear D. CDR3 length: 15 amino acids. The germline V and J ends were trimmed by 0 bases and 6 bases, with 12 bases remaining between them. The V gene's germline CDR1 is SGHAT and CDR2 FQNNGV. The CDR3 sequence is CASSLETVAPNEQFF. The CDR3 DNA reads TGTGCCAGCAGCTTAGAGACGGTGGCCCCCAATGAGCAGTTCTTC.

V is TRBV2 and J is TRBJ2-7; tentative D call: TRBD1 (6 bases). Trimming left V 6 bases short and J 0 bases short, with 15 bases between. The CDR3 consists of 15 residues. Germline CDR1 reads SNHLY; CDR2 reads FYNNEI. The CDR3 region is CASRGSTGISYEQYF. The CDR3 DNA sequence: TGTGCCAGCAGGGGGTCTACAGGGATCTCCTACGAGCAGTACTTC.

The chain has TRBV27 and TRBJ1-2, with D perhaps TRBD1 (6 bases). V lost 10 bases and J lost 6, with 15 bases in between. Germline values: CDR1 MNHEY, CDR2 SMNVEV (reference sequence). The CDR3 has 12 residues. As DNA, the CDR3 is TGTGCCATGAGGGGGGTAGGAGATGGCTACACCTTC. Protein sequence: CAMRGVGDGYTF.

This clone was seen once. The CDR3 coding sequence is TGCGCCAGCAGCCAAGATCGGAGATTTAGCAATCAGCCCCAGCATTTT. Translated, it gives CASSQDRRFSNQPQHF. The chain is built from TRBV4-1 and TRBJ1-5, with D hard to call. CDR1 and CDR2 (germline): MGHRA, YSYEKL. Trimming stripped 0 bases from V and 0 bases from J, with 9 bases between. CDR3 size: 16 residues.

The rearrangement joins TRBV5-1 to TRBJ1-1; TRBD1 might be the D (5 bases). CDR1 and CDR2 from the germline V gene are SGHRS and YFSETQ. The CDR3 contains 13 residues. Trimming removed 2 bases from V and 12 bases from J, with 17 bases in between. CDR3 DNA: TGCGCCAGCAGCTTTTCCGGGACCCCCGGAACTTTCTTT. Residues: CASSFSGTPGTFF.

This rearrangement joins TRBV25-1 to TRBJ2-5, with 7 bases that match TRBD1. The CDR3 has 14 residues. The V gene's germline CDR1 is MGHDK and CDR2 SYGVNS. Unmatched junction bases numbered 8, after V lost 5 bases and J lost 5 bases. The CDR3 protein is CASSPEGAGETQYF. The CDR3 DNA reads as TGTGCCAGCAGTCCTGAGGGGGCTGGGGAGACCCAGTACTTC. Drawing the rest from reference TRBV25-1 and TRBJ2-5, the complete variable domain is EADIYQTPRYLVIGTGKKITLECSQTMGHDKMYWYQQDPGMELHLIHYSYGVNSTEKGDLSSESTVSRIRTEHFPLTLESARPSHTSQYLCASSPEGAGETQYFGPGTRLLVL.

This clone was detected only a few times. The V call is TRBV27, the J call TRBJ1-1, with a weak D call TRBD1 (5 bases). This CDR3 region has 12 residues. V was cut by 5 bases and J by 8 bases, with 12 bases left in between. The germline V gene has CDR1 MNHEY and CDR2 SMNVEV (reference sequence). CDR3 nucleotide sequence: TGTGCCAGCAGTCCAGGGACGAACGAAGCTTTCTTT. It specifies CASSPGTNEAFF.

V gene TRBV7-2 combines with J gene TRBJ2-7; D gene ambiguous. Germline loops: CDR1 SGHTA, CDR2 FQGNSA. This CDR3 comprises 14 residues. V was pared by 0 bases and J by 4 bases, with 10 bases between. This CDR3 reads CASSLAIQPYEQYF. The CDR3 DNA sequence: TGTGCCAGCAGCTTAGCGATCCAGCCATACGAGCAGTACTTC. Combining the CDR3 with reference TRBV7-2 and TRBJ2-7 gives the whole variable domain GAGVSQSPSNKVTEKGKDVELRCDPISGHTALYWYRQSLGQGLEFLIYFQGNSAPDKSGLPSDRFSAERTGGSVSTLTIQRTQQEDSAVYLCASSLAIQPYEQYFGPGTRLTVT.

The chain joins TRBV18 to TRBJ1-2; 7 positions match TRBD1. Germline values: CDR1 KGHSH, CDR2 LQKENI. J was trimmed by 7 bases and V by 9 bases; bases with no gene match: 23. There are 17 residues in the CDR3. The CDR3 reads CARPPLSGGYREFGYTF. The CDR3 nucleotides are TGTGCCAGACCTCCTCTGTCAGGGGGGTACAGGGAGTTTGGCTACACCTTC.

The J gene is TRBJ2-7, the V gene TRBV11-3; the D gene is possibly TRBD2 (5 bases). The CDR3 sequence is 14 residues long. V lost 1 base to trimming and J lost 2 bases, with 9 bases between them. Germline CDR1 SGHNT, CDR2 YENEEA. The CDR3 sequence: CASSLGSGAYEQYF. The DNA for the CDR3 is TGTGCCAGCAGCTTAGGGTCCGGGGCCTACGAGCAGTACTTC.

The chain couples TRBV5-6 to TRBJ2-1; TRBD2 aligns across 13 bases. Per the germline V gene, CDR1 is SGHDT and CDR2 is YYEEEE. This CDR3 is 15 amino acids long. After removal of 1 base from V and 6 bases from J, the junction contained 1 base not matched to a gene. CDR3 DNA sequence: TGTGCCAGCAGCTTGCGACTAGCGGGAGGCAATGAGCAGTTCTTC. This sequence encodes CASSLRLAGGNEQFF.

The chain is built from TRBV30 and TRBJ1-1, with D possibly TRBD1 on 6 matching bases. The CDR3 sequence is 20 residues long. CDR1 is GTSNPN, CDR2 SVGIG, per germline (reference sequence). Between the trimmed V and J ends, which lost 1 base and 1 base, there was a span of 28 bases. The CDR3 sequence is CAWSENPPGHRKGRNTEAFF. The DNA of the CDR3 is TGTGCCTGGAGTGAGAATCCACCGGGACACCGAAAGGGGCGGAACACTGAAGCTTTCTTT.

This chain links TRBV7-9 with TRBJ2-1; D gene uncertain. Trimming took 5 bases from V and 6 from J, leaving 14 bases between them. Germline values: CDR1 SEHNR, CDR2 FQNEAQ (reference sequence). The CDR3 is 14 amino acids. CDR3 DNA sequence: TGTGCCAGCAGCCCTCTCTGGCGAGCCAATGAGCAGTTCTTC. Protein: CASSPLWRANEQFF.

The V call is TRBV6-5, the J call TRBJ1-1; D unresolved. V lost 0 bases to trimming and J lost 10 bases, with 12 bases between them. The CDR3 covers 13 residues. Looked up from germline, CDR1 is MNHEY and CDR2 is SVGAGI. The CDR3 region is CASSYSKGKVAFF. CDR3 sequence (DNA): TGTGCCAGCAGTTACTCGAAAGGGAAGGTAGCTTTCTTT.

CDR3 loop: CASSDSDAGELFF. The CDR3 DNA is TGTGCCAGCAGCGATTCGGACGCCGGGGAGCTGTTTTTT. This chain joins TRBV6-1 and TRBJ2-2; D not resolved. The ends were cut back, 6 bases at V and 6 bases at J, with 11 bases in the middle. The germline V gene encodes CDR1 MNHNS and CDR2 SASEGT. This CDR3 is 13 amino acids long.

Regarding this clone: Other DNA sequences from this sample encode an identical CDR3 as well. The chain joins TRBV6-1 to TRBJ1-1; TRBD1 might be the D (5 bases). From germline, CDR1 is MNHNS and CDR2 SASEGT. The CDR3 totals 13 residues. The V end lost 6 bases, the J end lost 1 base, and 9 bases lay between the germline ends. CDR3 nucleotide sequence: TGTGCCAGCAGGGGTACAGGGAACACTGAAGCTTTCTTT. It is translated as CASRGTGNTEAFF.

This clone was detected only a few times. The chain has TRBV7-6 and TRBJ2-3; 10 bases line up with TRBD1. The CDR3 sequence is 15 residues long. V lost 5 bases and J lost 6; bases outside the gene matches: 8. Germline CDR1 reads SGHVS; CDR2 reads FNYEAQ. The CDR3 nucleotides are TGTGCCAGCAGCCACCGGGACAGGGGTCACGATACGCAGTATTTT. The encoded protein is CASSHRDRGHDTQYF.

The rearrangement uses TRBV5-4 and TRBJ1-2, with TRBD1 matching 7 bases. Germline V gives CDR1 SGHNT, CDR2 YYREEE (reference sequence). V lost 4 bases to trimming and J lost 7 bases; unmatched junction nucleotides: 13. The CDR3 totals 15 residues. CDR3 in amino acids: CASSGLDRARGGYTF. CDR3 nucleotides: TGTGCCAGCAGCGGATTAGACAGGGCTAGGGGTGGCTACACCTTC.

CDR3 region: CASSLLGTGNTIYF. The CDR3, as DNA: TGTGCCAGCAGCTTATTGGGCACTGGAAACACCATATATTTT. The chain joins TRBV7-2 to TRBJ1-3; no reliable D call. The CDR3 loop spans 14 amino acids. Germline values: CDR1 SGHTA, CDR2 FQGNSA. The V and J ends lost 2 bases and 2 bases respectively, with 7 bases between them.

The V gene is TRBV5-4, the J gene TRBJ2-1; maybe TRBD1 (6 bases). CDR3 length: 15 amino acids. V was cut by 4 bases and J by 4 bases, with 15 bases left in between. Germline V lookup: CDR1 SGHNT, CDR2 YYREEE (reference sequence). The CDR3 loop is CASSPGAGQYNEQFF. DNA of the CDR3: TGTGCCAGCAGCCCAGGGGCAGGACAGTACAATGAGCAGTTCTTC. The whole variable domain, remainder taken from reference TRBV5-4 and TRBJ2-1, is ETGVTQSPTHLIKTRGQQVTLRCSSQSGHNTVSWYQQALGQGPQFIFQYYREEENGRGNFPPRFSGLQFPNYSSELNVNALELDDSALYLCASSPGAGQYNEQFFGPGTRLTVL.

Only one count was recorded for this clone. The chain employs TRBV6-1 and TRBJ2-5; 9 bases align to TRBD1. The V and J ends lost 4 bases and 4 bases, in that order; junction bases with no gene match: 10. Germline loops: CDR1 MNHNS, CDR2 SASEGT. The CDR3 totals 16 residues. CDR3: CASSGGVGQGGETQYF. The CDR3 DNA reads TGTGCCAGCAGTGGGGGAGTGGGACAGGGAGGAGAGACCCAGTACTTC.

The chain links TRBV29-1 to TRBJ1-1, with D possibly TRBD1 on 6 matching bases. The germline V and J ends were trimmed by 7 bases and 4 bases, with 16 bases remaining between them. CDR3 length: 13 amino acids. CDR1 SQVTM and CDR2 ANQGSEA come from the germline V gene. Written as DNA, the CDR3 is TGCAGCGCCACAGGGTTTGGGAGCACTGAAGCTTTCTTT. Translated, it gives CSATGFGSTEAFF. Complete variable domain (other parts from reference TRBV29-1 and TRBJ1-1): SAVISQKPSRDICQRGTSLTIQCQVDSQVTMMFWYRQQPGQSLTLIATANQGSEATYESGFVIDKFPISRPNLTFSTLTVSNMSPEDSSIYLCSATGFGSTEAFFGQGTRLTVV.